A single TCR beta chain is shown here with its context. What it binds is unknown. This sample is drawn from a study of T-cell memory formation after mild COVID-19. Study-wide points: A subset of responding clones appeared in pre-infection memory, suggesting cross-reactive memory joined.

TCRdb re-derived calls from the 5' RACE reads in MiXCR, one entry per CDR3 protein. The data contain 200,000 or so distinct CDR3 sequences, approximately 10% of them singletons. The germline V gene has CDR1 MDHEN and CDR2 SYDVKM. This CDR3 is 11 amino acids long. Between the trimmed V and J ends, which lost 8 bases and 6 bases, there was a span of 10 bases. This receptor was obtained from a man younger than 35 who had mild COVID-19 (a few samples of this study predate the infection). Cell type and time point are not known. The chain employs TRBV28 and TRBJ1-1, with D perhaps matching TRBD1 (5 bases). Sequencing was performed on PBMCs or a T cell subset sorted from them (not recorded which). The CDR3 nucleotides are TGTGCCAGCGTGGGGGGGTCTGAAGCTTTCTTT. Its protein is CASVGGSEAFF.